This T cell receptor beta chain stems from a study of blood T cell repertoires in COVID-19. Study context: Whether acute or convalescent, the COVID-19 samples came from the United States, Italy and Spain. T cells, B-cell-depleted T cells, or PBMCs provided the cDNA or gDNA that served as material.

This clone showed up just once. The authors' processing: By means of reference gene primer amplification, nucleated cell counts were estimated. The data were produced by immunoSEQ multiplex PCR, yet TCRdb's version contains in-frame clones alone and is incomplete. V, J and clone size are taken as reported in that table, and D and trimming were inferred from the DNA itself. The data show tens of thousands of clones, about nine tenths seen once. The V segment lost 1 base and the J segment 8 bases; nucleotides outside the gene matches: 13. CDR1 is SGHTA and CDR2 is FQGNSA in the germline V gene. The length of the CDR3 is 18 residues.

Sequenced material: peripheral blood. J is TRBJ2-4 and V is TRBV7-2; 11 bases line up with TRBD2. The receptor's source is a man between 60 and 75 years old with acute or convalescent COVID-19. The CDR3 DNA reads as TGTGCCAGCAGCTTAGAGGTTGTAGCGGGAGGGCCTGGAGACATTCAGTACTTC. This gives the protein CASSLEVVAGGPGDIQYF. Full variable domain (missing parts from reference TRBV7-2 and TRBJ2-4): GAGVSQSPSNKVTEKGKDVELRCDPISGHTALYWYRQSLGQGLEFLIYFQGNSAPDKSGLPSDRFSAERTGGSVSTLTIQRTQQEDSAVYLCASSLEVVAGGPGDIQYFGAGTRLSVL.